This T cell receptor beta chain appears in the sequencing data of a study of T cell responses to AZD1222 COVID-19 vaccine. The germline V gene encodes CDR1 KGHSH and CDR2 LQKENI. The V end lost 3 bases, the J end lost 1 base, and 6 bases lay between the germline ends. The CDR3 extends over 13 amino acids. A remark on this clone: This same CDR3 is encoded by further DNA sequences in the sample.

Clones were sequenced by immunoSEQ multiplex PCR, and TCRdb holds only the in-frame ones, with some missing. The sample has about 110,000 clones; about 94% are singletons. This receptor was taken from an adult who received the AZD1222 COVID-19 vaccine. Sequencing used peripheral blood, obtained 28 days after the second AZD1222 dose. The chain uses TRBV18 and TRBJ1-1; D possibly corresponds to TRBD1 (5 bases). The CDR3 loop reads CASSPGQNTEAFF. The CDR3 DNA is TGTGCCAGCTCACCTGGACAGAACACTGAAGCTTTCTTT.